This record looks at one T cell receptor (beta chain) sequence and its context. Its antigen is unknown. A read error may account for a junction end that differs from germline. The data stem from a study of post-analysis software for immune sequencing data. Study conclusions and caveats: Among roughly five TRBV segments more frequent in patients than controls were TRBV5-6, TRBV5-1 and TRBV20-1.

Sequencing libraries made from TCR beta cDNA carried unique molecular identifiers. One entry per CDR3 protein, called by TCRdb with MiXCR from the PCR reads. Counted here are roughly 730,000 distinct CDR3 sequences, 25% to 30% occurring once; the ten biggest clones make up 0.55% to 0.65%. The CDR3 length is 19 residues. The material sequenced was blood. The V and J genes are TRBV12-3 or TRBV12-4 and TRBJ2-3; D may be TRBD1 (6 bases). The TCR sequence derives from a girl aged 5-17 years with multiple sclerosis. The CDR3 sequence is CVSSLKTQGFGVDSDTQYF. CDR3 nucleotide sequence: TGTGTCAGCAGTTTAAAAACTCAGGGGTTCGGGGTTGACTCAGATACGCAGTATTTT.